This TCR beta chain emerged from a study of blood T cell repertoires in COVID-19. Study-level information: In each case, the material was cDNA or gDNA derived from T cells, B-cell-depleted T cells, or PBMCs.

Germline V gene lookup returns CDR1 MDHEN and CDR2 SYDVKM. The CDR3 is 12 amino acids. V was clipped by 6 bases and J by 6 bases, with 11 bases between them. Sequencing used immunoSEQ multiplex PCR; TCRdb keeps in-frame clones, though not all of them. The sample records about 60,000 clones, about nine tenths being singletons. The sequence was collected from a human donor with acute or convalescent COVID-19. The donor label of this sample is uncertain. The V call is TRBV28, the J call TRBJ1-2; tentative D call: TRBD1 (5 bases). Sequences were obtained from peripheral blood. The CDR3 DNA reads as TGTGCCAGCAGCTGGGGCGAACATGGCTACACCTTC. It specifies CASSWGEHGYTF.